This TCR beta chain comes out of a study of blood T cell repertoires in COVID-19 (TCRdb year 2020). Notes on the research overall: The collaborator samples originated in the United States, Italy and Spain and spanned the acute and convalescent phases of COVID-19. The prospective study material was composed of cDNA or gDNA derived from T cells, B-cell-depleted T cells, or PBMCs. Deeply sampled blood TCRbeta repertoires from subjects exposed to, actively infected with, or recovered from COVID-19 were included in the dataset. The repertoires were released in a freely available public database intended as a resource for research on the immune response to SARS-CoV-2. The samples were drawn from the first 160 participants of the ongoing ImmuneRACE study and from 1,254 subjects provided by 6 global collaborators. The sample metadata nearly always contained a de-identified subject ID, COVID-19 status, age in years and sex. Where available, HLA class I and class II types were obtained from metadata supplied by the sample provider rather than from assay-based typing.

The research as a whole found: The quantity of clinical and demographic metadata differed by source and by participant and was supplied without curation.

Collaborating institutions collected whole blood in K2EDTA tubes following their own protocols. Collaborator samples were shipped for TCRbeta analysis as frozen whole blood, isolated PBMCs, or DNA extracted from either sample type. A note on this clone: The specificity of this receptor is unknown. Base qualities were left out, and no much larger clone turns up one base away.

The immunoSEQ Assay, a bias-controlled multiplex PCR, was used to amplify TCRbeta CDR3 regions from genomic DNA. The paper's processing steps were these. Nucleated cell counts per sample were estimated from amplification of reference gene primers within the assay. To quantify the absolute abundance of each unique TCRbeta CDR3 rearrangement, sequence reads were collapsed and filtered. For each sample, productive Simpson clonality was calculated as the square root of Simpson's diversity index over productive rearrangements. The table was pulled from immuneACCESS by TCRdb, which kept in-frame rearrangements only. Such tables lose some clones; where checked, under half of the loss comes from unresolved V genes, and the rest has no known cause. V, J and clone size are those of that table, while D and trimming were read from the DNA. This sample holds 190,000 or so clones; around 90% were observed only once. The top ten clones comprise less than 3.5% of the sample.

This sequence originates from a man between 35 and 55 years old with active or convalescent COVID-19. Sequenced: peripheral blood.

The DNA sequence is given as TGTGCCTGGAGTTTGATGGGGGCGAGCAATCAGCCCCAGCATTTT. Translation gives CAWSLMGASNQPQHF. This chain is built from TRBV30 and TRBJ1-5, with TRBD1 perhaps the D gene, on 6 matching bases. CDR1 is given as GTSNPN and CDR2 as SVGIG, both from the germline V gene (reference sequence). Trimming costs V 2 bases and J 1 base, and their ends lie 12 bases apart. Reading from cysteine to phenylalanine, the CDR3 counts 15 amino acids. The only DNA kept is the CDR3, 45 bases in frame from the first base.